This TCR beta chain was sequenced for a study of tissue T cells after allogeneic stem cell transplantation (dated by TCRdb to 2021 to 2024). Regarding the complete study: TCR beta repertoires were profiled across many tissues obtained from research autopsies of patients with and without GVHD, as well as in mouse models of GVHD. The human arm was a prospective observational study without blinding or randomization. Points the paper makes about the study in general: The patient cohort was small and varied clinically, and sampling depth was recognized as a limitation. Within patients, how anatomically similar tissues were was a major factor shaping TCR repertoire composition, regardless of disease or transplant status. Which tissue TCRs were alloreactive or antigen-specific was not determined in the study, and some clones might have been persisting host cells. In both patients and mice, T cells from blood and spleen picked up only a limited part of the TCR repertoire that was detected in tissues. Not many T cell clones showed up in more than one patient, yet clustering based on motifs uncovered repertoire signatures that were shared across patients in a tissue-specific way.

Preparation of the library involved the immunoSEQ multiplex PCR assay. Adaptive Biotechnologies performed the TCRbeta CDR3 sequencing at survey depth and reported CDR3 sequences, V/J genes, productive frequency and template counts. Amplification of TCR beta CDR3 regions was performed from genomic DNA rather than from RNA. The original pipeline was this. Jensen-Shannon divergence was used to quantify pairwise repertoire overlap between tissues, with a value of 1 indicating complete divergence and a value of 0 indicating identical repertoires. Tissues were clustered by single-linkage agglomerative hierarchical clustering of pairwise JSD values, and the clustering results were displayed as dendrograms. GLIPH2 was applied to all patient samples using simulation_depth 1000, kmer_min_depth 3, and cdr3_length_cutoff 8, and only groups with more than two unique CDR3s were retained. In a standardized tissue-overlap score, Jaccard GLIPH-group overlap across patients was extrapolated to a standard repertoire size of 1000 clones. Associations of diversity with clinical or experimental variables used linear mixed-effect models with tissue fixed effects and individual random effects. Sourced from immuneACCESS, this table was stored by TCRdb with only in-frame sequences that have V and J called. A share of the clones is absent; for the studies checked, an unresolved V gene accounts for under half, and the remainder has no known explanation. The V and J calls and clone size are taken from that table; D and trimming were inferred from the DNA. The sample yields 17,000 or so clones; about three quarters were counted once. The ten largest clones capture roughly 0.96% of the sample.

This clone has only a few counts. It has no known antigen specificity. With a mouse as the source, gene names and germline sequences are drawn from the mouse. The read falls 1 residue short of the CDR3 end, and the missing part is taken from the germline J gene. This CDR3 is also generated by other DNA sequences in the sample. The cysteine opens and the phenylalanine closes a CDR3 of 12 amino acids. The DNA has 33 bases, all within the CDR3, and is read from base 1. CDR1 LGHNA and CDR2 YSYQKL are derived from the germline V gene. V is cut by 1 base and J by 4 bases, and the space between the germline ends is 5 bases. Before genomic DNA isolation with the DNeasy Blood & Tissue Kit, mouse tissues were minced with razor blades in buffered saline.

Here the chain combines TRBV2 and TRBJ2-7, and perhaps TRBD1 as D gene, on 5 matching bases. The sequenced sample consisted of spleen. The sequence came from a female BALB/c mouse in good health. The strain carries MHC haplotype H2-d. The CDR3 bases that were read are TGTGCCAGCAGCCAAGGACAGTATGAACAGTAC. This encodes CASSQGQYEQY. The complete CDR3 sequence is CASSQGQYEQYF.